The 15 T cell receptor beta chains in this list originate from one sample, sequenced in a study of PD-L1 blockade in urothelial cancer. The time point denotes: pretreatment peripheral blood. Profiled with immunoSEQ multiplex PCR; TCRdb holds only in-frame clones, not every one. This table has 58,000 or so clones, around 81% appearing once. Sequencing was performed on PBMCs, taken around atezolizumab (anti-PD-L1) treatment. The receptors were sampled from a man in his 70s with urothelial cancer.

The CDR3 is CASSALQGSSYNEQFF. The DNA of the CDR3 is TGTGCCAGCAGTGCATTACAGGGTAGCTCCTACAATGAGCAGTTCTTC. This chain joins TRBV6-1 and TRBJ2-1, with D tentatively TRBD1 (6 bases). Germline CDR1 is MNHNS and CDR2 is SASEGT. CDR3 length: 16 residues. Trimming pared 4 bases from V and 0 bases from J, leaving 13 bases between.

The rearrangement uses TRBV10-3 and TRBJ2-2, with a tentative D call TRBD1 (5 bases). This CDR3 region has 14 residues. CDR1 and CDR2 from the germline V gene are ENHRY and SYGVKD. The V end lost 7 bases, the J end lost 8 bases, and 17 bases lay between the germline ends. CDR3 loop: CAINYQGPGGELFF. The CDR3 nucleotides are TGTGCCATCAACTACCAGGGCCCAGGGGGGGAGCTGTTTTTT.

This chain joins TRBV6-1 and TRBJ1-3, with TRBD1 matching 7 bases. CDR1 is MNHNS, CDR2 SASEGT, per germline. J lost 4 bases, V lost 3 bases, and 3 bases had no gene match. The CDR3 loop spans 14 amino acids. The CDR3 loop reads CASSDDRVGNTIYF. As DNA, the CDR3 is TGTGCCAGCAGTGATGACAGGGTAGGAAACACCATATATTTT.

V and J are TRBV7-2 and TRBJ1-2; D not certain. The germline V gene encodes CDR1 SGHTA and CDR2 FQGNSA. The CDR3 has 13 amino acids. Deletions cut 1 base from V and 4 bases from J, with 7 bases between. The CDR3 nucleotides are TGTGCCAGCAGCTTAGAACAGACCTATGGCTACACCTTC. Translating gives CASSLEQTYGYTF.

The chain joins TRBV19 to TRBJ2-1, with 7 bases aligning to TRBD2. The germline CDR1 and CDR2 sequences are LNHDA and SQIVND (reference sequence). The CDR3 has 16 residues. Trimming at V came to 5 bases and at J to 6 bases, leaving 13 bases not matched to a gene. CDR3 residues: CASSAPGGEGVNEQFF. CDR3 coding DNA: TGTGCCAGTAGTGCCCCTGGGGGGGAAGGCGTCAATGAGCAGTTCTTC.

This clone showed up just once. This chain links TRBV7-2 with TRBJ2-5, with 8 bases identical to TRBD1. Germline V gene data show CDR1 as SGHTA and CDR2 as FQGNSA. V lost 5 bases and J lost 9; bases outside the gene matches: 17. This CDR3 comprises 16 residues. The CDR3 bases are TGTGCCAGCAGCCCAGGCTTACAGGGGGGAGAGAGACCCCAGTACTTC. It specifies CASSPGLQGGERPQYF.

The genes are TRBV14 and TRBJ1-1; weak D call: TRBD1 (5 bases). The V and J ends lost 4 bases and 0 bases respectively, with 6 bases between them. The germline V gene encodes CDR1 SGHDN and CDR2 FVKESK. The CDR3 covers 13 residues. The CDR3 DNA sequence: TGTGCCAGCAGCCCACAGGTGAACACTGAAGCTTTCTTT. Residues: CASSPQVNTEAFF.

J is TRBJ2-1 and V is TRBV18; 8 positions match TRBD2. The length of the CDR3 is 19 residues. Germline V gene sequence: CDR1 KGHSH, CDR2 LQKENI. V trimming: 9 bases; J trimming: 7 bases; junction bases outside the gene matches: 26. CDR3: CASTPLGAGSGSRRNEQFF. The CDR3 DNA is TGTGCCAGTACACCGTTAGGGGCAGGGAGCGGGAGCCGTAGGAATGAGCAGTTCTTC.

The chain joins TRBV4-1 to TRBJ1-1; no definite D call. The V end was cut by 6 bases, the J end by 1 base, with 3 bases between. There are 11 residues in the CDR3. The germline V gene has CDR1 MGHRA and CDR2 YSYEKL. The CDR3 is CASRRNTEAFF. DNA of the CDR3: TGCGCCAGCAGGAGGAACACTGAAGCTTTCTTT.

This chain connects TRBV10-3 to TRBJ2-5, with D perhaps matching TRBD1 (6 bases). Trimming pared 4 bases from V and 3 bases from J, leaving 6 bases between. This CDR3 is built from 12 residues. Germline loops: CDR1 ENHRY, CDR2 SYGVKD. The DNA of the CDR3 is TGTGCCATCAGTGGGACAGAAGAGACCCAGTACTTC. Translating gives CAISGTEETQYF.

This clone appeared once. The V and J genes are TRBV18 and TRBJ2-2; D gene ambiguous. Trimming removed 3 bases at V and 5 bases at J, with 10 bases between. Looked up from germline, CDR1 is KGHSH and CDR2 is LQKENI. This CDR3 is 14 amino acids long. The chain's CDR3 is CASSPTVQTGELFF. The CDR3 bases are TGTGCCAGCTCACCCACCGTGCAGACCGGGGAGCTGTTTTTT.

The V gene is TRBV25-1, the J gene TRBJ2-2, with 7 bases aligning to TRBD2. The CDR3 runs to 14 residues. Per the germline V gene, CDR1 is MGHDK and CDR2 is SYGVNS. V dropped 5 bases and J dropped 8; count of bases not matched to a gene: 8. CDR3 nucleotide sequence: TGTGCCAGCAGTTTTGCGGGAGCTTCGGGGGAGCTGTTTTTT. Protein: CASSFAGASGELFF.

This clone has a handful of counts. The chain uses TRBV6-6 and TRBJ2-1, with 8 bases identical to TRBD1. J gave up 2 bases and V 8 bases, and 2 bases lay outside the gene matches. The CDR3 is 13 amino acids. CDR1 MNHNY and CDR2 SVGAGI come from the germline V gene (reference sequence). CDR3 in amino acids: CASGQGTYNEQFF. CDR3 sequence (DNA): TGTGCCAGCGGACAGGGCACCTACAATGAGCAGTTCTTC.

V gene TRBV2 combines with J gene TRBJ1-4; D unclear. The CDR3 extends over 14 amino acids. With 6 bases removed from V and 4 bases from J, the gap between germline ends came to 12 bases. Germline CDR1 is SNHLY and CDR2 is FYNNEI. The CDR3 reads CASRGVRDNEKLFF. Here the CDR3 DNA reads TGTGCCAGCAGGGGCGTTCGGGATAATGAAAAACTGTTTTTT.

The CDR3 sequence is CASSFTASGIKTQYF. The CDR3 bases are TGTGCCAGCAGTTTCACCGCTAGCGGGATAAAGACCCAGTACTTC. The chain couples TRBV28 to TRBJ2-5, with 9 nucleotides matching TRBD2. Germline CDR1 reads MDHEN; CDR2 reads SYDVKM. V shed 3 bases and J 6 bases; nucleotides not matched to a gene: 8. There are 15 residues in the CDR3.